Shown below are 24 T cell receptor beta chains from a single sample sequenced in a study of beta chain features in type 1 diabetes. Antigen specificity for these receptors is unknown. Reverse transcription of all isolated RNA meant that expressed TCRB transcripts were sequenced. The repertoire was sequenced with immunoSEQ multiplex PCR; TCRdb's copy has only in-frame clones and lacks some. The table lists about 640,000 clones, around an eighth of them singletons. The study, taken as a whole, reports: Shortening that was moderate but significant affected the TCRB CDR3s of Type 1 diabetes patients in all four CD4+ subsets.

Material: naive CD4+ T cells from blood. The source of these receptors is a man between 25 and 39 years old with type 1 diabetes.

This clone occurred a few times. The chain joins TRBV28 to TRBJ1-4; TRBD1 agrees at 8 bases. CDR3 length: 13 amino acids. The germline V gene encodes CDR1 MDHEN and CDR2 SYDVKM. V lost 4 bases, J lost 7 bases, and 2 bases stayed unmatched. CDR3 region: CASSSQGAEKLFF. As DNA, the CDR3 is TGTGCCAGCAGTTCGCAGGGGGCTGAAAAACTGTTTTTT.

The chain is built from TRBV6-5 and TRBJ2-6; 7 positions match TRBD1. The CDR3 contains 15 residues. The V gene end was trimmed by 6 bases and the J gene end by 2 bases; junction bases not matched to a gene: 4. The germline CDR1 and CDR2 sequences are MNHEY and SVGAGI. CDR3: CASSQGGAGANVLTF. The CDR3 DNA is TGTGCCAGCAGCCAAGGGGGCGCTGGGGCCAACGTCCTGACTTTC.

The V and J genes are TRBV30 and TRBJ2-1; D may be TRBD1 (6 bases). The CDR3 spans 15 residues. Germline lookup yields CDR1 GTSNPN and CDR2 SVGIG (reference sequence). Trimming stripped 0 bases from V and 6 bases from J, with 15 bases between. This chain's CDR3 is CAWSVQGGAGNEQFF. The CDR3 DNA follows: TGTGCCTGGAGTGTACAGGGTGGGGCTGGCAATGAGCAGTTCTTC.

The chain couples TRBV19 to TRBJ2-7; perhaps TRBD2 as D (6 bases). This CDR3 is built from 16 residues. Trimming stripped 6 bases from V and 3 bases from J, with 21 bases between. From germline, CDR1 is LNHDA and CDR2 SQIVND (reference sequence). CDR3 coding DNA: TGTGCCAGTAGCGACGGAGGGAGTAGGGTAGACTACGAGCAGTACTTC. It codes for CASSDGGSRVDYEQYF.

This clone was picked up a small number of times. V is TRBV29-1 and J is TRBJ1-4; 7 bases match TRBD1. The germline gives CDR1 SQVTM, CDR2 ANQGSEA. Trimming removed 5 bases from V and 12 bases from J; junction bases left unmatched: 9. This CDR3 is 12 amino acids long. The CDR3 bases are TGCAGCGTTAGTCGGACAGGAGAAGAACTGTTTTTT. Protein sequence: CSVSRTGEELFF.

V gene TRBV6-5 combines with J gene TRBJ2-7; D gene ambiguous. V was shortened by 8 bases and J by 1 base, with 12 bases between the two germline ends. This CDR3 contains 13 residues. Per the germline V gene, CDR1 is MNHEY and CDR2 is SVGAGI. The CDR3 here is CASGAPFSYEQYF. CDR3 DNA sequence: TGTGCCAGCGGTGCGCCGTTTTCCTACGAGCAGTACTTC.

The V and J genes are TRBV29-1 and TRBJ2-3; 11 bases map to TRBD2. Germline V gene data show CDR1 as SQVTM and CDR2 as ANQGSEA. The V and J ends lost 2 bases and 2 bases, in that order; junction bases with no gene match: 3. There are 15 residues in the CDR3. CDR3 nucleotides: TGCAGCGTTGAACCTAGCGGGGGGTTCACAGATACGCAGTATTTT. The encoded protein is CSVEPSGGFTDTQYF.

The V gene is TRBV23-1, the J gene TRBJ2-5; D is uncertain. TRBV23-1 is treated as an ORF (open reading frame) with a function not yet certain. The CDR3 runs to 13 residues. Trimming took 5 bases from V and 3 from J, leaving 10 bases between them. In nucleotides, the CDR3 is TGCGCCAGCAGTTACGGGTCTGAAGAGACCCAGTACTTC. It yields the protein CASSYGSEETQYF.

The rearrangement joins TRBV7-2 to TRBJ2-7; D is possibly TRBD1 (6 bases). The ends were cut back, 8 bases at V and 1 base at J, with 21 bases in the middle. Germline V gene lookup returns CDR1 SGHTA and CDR2 FQGNSA. The CDR3 spans 16 residues. In DNA form, the CDR3 reads TGTGCCAGCGGCGAAGGGGCGCGGACAGCGTCCTACGAGCAGTACTTC. This translates into CASGEGARTASYEQYF.

This clone was seen a handful of times. This chain links TRBV9 with TRBJ2-1, with unresolved D. Germline V lookup: CDR1 SGDLS, CDR2 YYNGEE. The CDR3 extends over 14 amino acids. V shed 0 bases and J shed 3 bases, with 7 bases lying between them. CDR3 nucleotide sequence: TGTGCCAGCAGCGTAGATTTAGGCTACAATGAGCAGTTCTTC. Translated, it gives CASSVDLGYNEQFF.

This clone has only a few counts. The gene calls are TRBV4-3 and TRBJ2-3, with D perhaps assigned TRBD1 or TRBD2 (5 bases each). Germline-derived CDR1 and CDR2 are LGHNA and YSLEER. V was cut by 5 bases and J by 5 bases, with 11 bases left in between. The CDR3 is 13 residues long. The CDR3 DNA sequence: TGCGCCAGCAGCTCCCAGGGAGAAGATACGCAGTATTTT. It is translated as CASSSQGEDTQYF.

This clone has just a few counts. The rearrangement links TRBV5-4 to TRBJ2-3; no reliable D call. The CDR3 sequence is 14 residues long. The V end was cut by 2 bases, the J end by 0 bases, with 7 bases between. From germline, CDR1 is SGHNT and CDR2 YYREEE (reference sequence). The DNA of the CDR3 is TGTGCCAGCAGCTTTTCACCTAGCACAGATACGCAGTATTTT. This translates into CASSFSPSTDTQYF.

The gene calls are TRBV9 and TRBJ2-1; 13 bases are shared with TRBD2. Germline V CDR1 and CDR2: SGDLS, YYNGEE. The CDR3 covers 15 residues. V gave up 2 bases and J gave up 9 bases; unmatched junction bases: 5. The DNA for the CDR3 is TGTGCCAGCAGCGTCAGACTAGCGGGGGGCGGTGAGCAGTTCTTC. It yields the protein CASSVRLAGGGEQFF. The full variable domain, in which reference TRBV9 and TRBJ2-1 provide the parts outside the CDR3, is DSGVTQTPKHLITATGQRVTLRCSPRSGDLSVYWYQQSLDQGLQFLIQYYNGEERAKGNILERFSAQQFPDLHSELNLSSLELGDSALYFCASSVRLAGGGEQFFGPGTRLTVL.

This clone was found a few times. The junction does not match germline at one end; this may be a read error. This rearrangement joins TRBV6-5 to TRBJ1-5; D ambiguous. Germline V gene data show CDR1 as MNHEY and CDR2 as SVGAGI. The CDR3 covers 11 residues. CDR3 residues: CASSYNQAQHF. CDR3 in DNA: TGTGCCAGCAGTTACAATCAGGCCCAGCATTTT.

This sequence joins TRBV2 and TRBJ1-5; D is ambiguous. This CDR3 spans 14 amino acids. Germline V gene lookup returns CDR1 SNHLY and CDR2 FYNNEI. V was clipped by 8 bases and J by 1 base, with 12 bases between them. The CDR3 protein is CASARGDSNQPQHF. CDR3 DNA: TGTGCCAGCGCTCGGGGAGACAGCAATCAGCCCCAGCATTTT.

The V and J genes are TRBV4-3 and TRBJ1-2; 8 nucleotides line up with TRBD1. The length of the CDR3 is 14 residues. Germline V gene lookup returns CDR1 LGHNA and CDR2 YSLEER. The V and J ends lost 2 bases and 7 bases, in that order; junction bases with no gene match: 6. The CDR3 DNA reads as TGCGCCAGCAGCCAAACGACAGGGGAGACTGGCTACACCTTC. It yields the protein CASSQTTGETGYTF.

The chain uses TRBV6-5 and TRBJ2-5, with 9 bases aligning to TRBD2. Germline V CDR1 and CDR2: MNHEY, SVGAGI. The CDR3 totals 15 residues. The ends lost 7 bases at V and 4 bases at J; junction bases unmatched: 10. This CDR3 reads CASTRERGDTETQYF. The CDR3 region has the DNA TGTGCCAGCACCCGGGAGCGGGGGGACACAGAGACCCAGTACTTC.

This clone was recorded a few times. CDR3 in DNA: TGTGCCAGCAGCACCCGGACGGAAAACACTGAAGCTTTCTTT. Translated, it gives CASSTRTENTEAFF. The chain carries TRBV9 and TRBJ1-1; D ambiguous. Per germline, CDR1 SGDLS and CDR2 YYNGEE. Between the trimmed V and J ends, which lost 4 bases and 2 bases, there was a span of 12 bases. CDR3 size: 14 residues.

This clone came up a few times. The chain combines TRBV29-1 with TRBJ2-5, with 11 bases lining up with TRBD1. Per germline, CDR1 SQVTM and CDR2 ANQGSEA. This CDR3 contains 14 residues. V trimming: 5 bases; J trimming: 5 bases; junction bases outside the gene matches: 7. DNA of the CDR3: TGCAGCGTTTCGGACAGGGGGCGCGTGGAGACCCAGTACTTC. It encodes CSVSDRGRVETQYF.

This clone turned up a few times. CDR3 in DNA: TGTGCCAGCAGTACAGACAGATCGGGTAATCAGCCCCAGCATTTT. Its translation is CASSTDRSGNQPQHF. V usage is TRBV6-6 and J usage is TRBJ1-5; tentative D call: TRBD1 (5 bases). Between the trimmed V and J ends, which lost 5 bases and 4 bases, there was a span of 15 bases. CDR3 length: 15 residues. CDR1 MNHNY and CDR2 SVGAGI come from the germline V gene (reference sequence).

Remarks on this clone: Other DNA sequences from this sample encode an identical CDR3 as well. The chain combines TRBV11-3 with TRBJ1-1; D gene uncertain. The germline CDR1 and CDR2 sequences are SGHNT and YENEEA. Between the trimmed V and J ends, which lost 1 base and 1 base, there was a span of 7 bases. The CDR3 is 14 residues long. The CDR3, as DNA: TGTGCCAGCAGCTTAGGGGGTAGGAACACTGAAGCTTTCTTT. Translated, it gives CASSLGGRNTEAFF.

V is TRBV29-1 and J is TRBJ2-7; D gene uncertain. The germline V gene encodes CDR1 SQVTM and CDR2 ANQGSEA. With 4 bases removed from V and 2 bases from J, the gap between germline ends came to 6 bases. CDR3 length: 11 amino acids. CDR3 region: CSVAVTYEQYF. CDR3 bases: TGCAGCGTTGCTGTAACCTACGAGCAGTACTTC.

This clone was seen a few times. The same CDR3 is also encoded by other DNA sequences in this sample. The chain uses TRBV7-2 and TRBJ2-3, with TRBD1 matching over 8 bases. The CDR3 is made up of 14 amino acids. CDR1 SGHTA and CDR2 FQGNSA come from the germline V gene. With 2 bases clipped from V and 4 bases from J, the junction kept 2 bases outside the gene matches. CDR3 sequence reads: CASSLRQGSDTQYF. The CDR3 region has the DNA TGTGCCAGCAGCTTACGACAGGGGTCAGATACGCAGTATTTT. The variable domain in full, with the rest retrieved from reference TRBV7-2 and TRBJ2-3, is GAGVSQSPSNKVTEKGKDVELRCDPISGHTALYWYRQSLGQGLEFLIYFQGNSAPDKSGLPSDRFSAERTGGSVSTLTIQRTQQEDSAVYLCASSLRQGSDTQYFGPGTRLTVL.

The table lists this clone with a few counts. V and J are TRBV28 and TRBJ1-5; D gene uncertain. With 8 bases removed from V and 2 bases from J, the gap between germline ends came to 4 bases. The CDR3 is 11 residues long. Germline assignment: CDR1 MDHEN and CDR2 SYDVKM. CDR3 bases: TGTGCCAGCCTAGGCAATCAGCCCCAGCATTTT. It is translated as CASLGNQPQHF.